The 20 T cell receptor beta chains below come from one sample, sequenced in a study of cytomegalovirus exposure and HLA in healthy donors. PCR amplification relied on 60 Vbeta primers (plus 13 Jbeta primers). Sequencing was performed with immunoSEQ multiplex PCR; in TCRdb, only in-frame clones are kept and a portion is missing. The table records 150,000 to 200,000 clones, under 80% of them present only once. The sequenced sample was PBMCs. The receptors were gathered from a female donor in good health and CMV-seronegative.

Here the CDR3 reads CASSLDPDQETQYF. In DNA, the CDR3 is TGTGCCAGCAGCTTGGATCCAGACCAAGAGACCCAGTACTTC. The rearrangement uses TRBV5-4 and TRBJ2-5; unclear D gene. The CDR3 is 14 amino acids. CDR1 and CDR2 (germline): SGHNT, YYREEE (reference sequence). The germline V and J ends were trimmed by 0 bases and 0 bases, with 6 bases remaining between them.

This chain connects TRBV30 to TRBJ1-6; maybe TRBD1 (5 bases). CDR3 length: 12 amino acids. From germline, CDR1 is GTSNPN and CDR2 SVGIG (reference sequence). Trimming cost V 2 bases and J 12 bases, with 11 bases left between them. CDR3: CAWSRGALPLHF. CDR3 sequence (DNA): TGTGCCTGGAGTCGTGGGGCACTACCCCTCCACTTT.

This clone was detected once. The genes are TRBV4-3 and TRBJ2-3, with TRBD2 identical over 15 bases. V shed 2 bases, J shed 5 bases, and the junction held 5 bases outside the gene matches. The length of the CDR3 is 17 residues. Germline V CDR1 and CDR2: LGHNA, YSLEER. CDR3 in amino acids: CASSQSGLAGGGDTQYF. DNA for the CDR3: TGCGCCAGCAGCCAATCTGGACTAGCGGGGGGGGGAGATACGCAGTATTTT.

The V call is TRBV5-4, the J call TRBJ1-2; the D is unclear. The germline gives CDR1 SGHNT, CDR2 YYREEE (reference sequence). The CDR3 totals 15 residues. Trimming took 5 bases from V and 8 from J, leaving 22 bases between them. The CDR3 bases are TGTGCCAGCAGTTTATACCAGGCTGGTCGGATGGGCTACACCTTC. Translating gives CASSLYQAGRMGYTF.

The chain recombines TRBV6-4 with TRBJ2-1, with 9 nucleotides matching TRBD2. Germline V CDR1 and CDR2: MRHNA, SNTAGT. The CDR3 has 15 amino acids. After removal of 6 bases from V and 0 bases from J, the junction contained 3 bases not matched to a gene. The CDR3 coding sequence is TGTGCCAGCAGCCCTAGCGGGATCTCCTACAATGAGCAGTTCTTC. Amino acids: CASSPSGISYNEQFF.

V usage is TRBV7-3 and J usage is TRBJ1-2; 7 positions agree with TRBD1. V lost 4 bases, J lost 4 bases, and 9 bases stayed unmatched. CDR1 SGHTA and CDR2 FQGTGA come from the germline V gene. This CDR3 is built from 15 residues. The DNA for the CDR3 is TGTGCCAGCAGCTCCCTCGGACAGGAAGGCTATGGCTACACCTTC. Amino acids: CASSSLGQEGYGYTF.

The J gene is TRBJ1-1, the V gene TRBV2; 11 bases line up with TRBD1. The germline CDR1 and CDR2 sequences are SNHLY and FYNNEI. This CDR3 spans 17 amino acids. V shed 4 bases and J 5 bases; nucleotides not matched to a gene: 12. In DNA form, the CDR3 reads TGTGCCAGCAGTGCCCCGCCCGGGACAGGGGGAAGAACTGAAGCTTTCTTT. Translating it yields CASSAPPGTGGRTEAFF.

The CDR3 region is CASSQIRDGNTIYF. In nucleotides, the CDR3 is TGTGCCAGCAGCCAAATCAGGGATGGAAACACCATATATTTT. The chain employs TRBV28 and TRBJ1-3, with D possibly being TRBD1 (5 bases). Germline V gene lookup returns CDR1 MDHEN and CDR2 SYDVKM. Trimming removed 6 bases at V and 3 bases at J, with 12 bases between. The CDR3 spans 14 residues.

The CDR3, as DNA: TGTGCCAGCAGCTTAGTGCAGGGGACCCCCTACGAGCAGTACTTC. Amino acids: CASSLVQGTPYEQYF. This chain links TRBV7-9 with TRBJ2-7; D is perhaps TRBD1 (6 bases). CDR3 size: 15 residues. The germline V gene has CDR1 SEHNR and CDR2 FQNEAQ (reference sequence). V was trimmed by 1 base and J by 2 bases, leaving 12 bases between them.

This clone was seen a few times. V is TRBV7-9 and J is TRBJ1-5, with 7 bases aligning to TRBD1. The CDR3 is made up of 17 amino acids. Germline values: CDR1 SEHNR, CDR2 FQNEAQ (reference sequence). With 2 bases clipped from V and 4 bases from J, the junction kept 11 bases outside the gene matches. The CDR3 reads CASSLTTGKLANQPQHF. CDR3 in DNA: TGTGCCAGCAGCTTAACGACAGGGAAGTTAGCGAATCAGCCCCAGCATTTT.

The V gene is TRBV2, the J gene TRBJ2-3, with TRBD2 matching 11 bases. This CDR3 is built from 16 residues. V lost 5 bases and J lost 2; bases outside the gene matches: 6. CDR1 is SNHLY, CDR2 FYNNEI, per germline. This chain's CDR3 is CASSPGTSGPTDTQYF. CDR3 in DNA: TGTGCCAGCAGTCCCGGGACTAGCGGCCCCACAGATACGCAGTATTTT.

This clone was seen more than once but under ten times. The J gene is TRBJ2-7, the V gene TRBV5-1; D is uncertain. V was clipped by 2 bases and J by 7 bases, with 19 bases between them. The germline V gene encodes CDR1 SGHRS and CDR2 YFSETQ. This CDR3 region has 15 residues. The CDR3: CASSFISGTPGEQYF. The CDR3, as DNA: TGCGCCAGCAGCTTCATTTCGGGTACCCCTGGGGAGCAGTACTTC.

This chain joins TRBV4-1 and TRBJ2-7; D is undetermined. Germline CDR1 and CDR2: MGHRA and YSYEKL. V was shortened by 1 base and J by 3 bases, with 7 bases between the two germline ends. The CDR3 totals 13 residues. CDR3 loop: CASSQVADYEQYF. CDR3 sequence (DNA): TGCGCCAGCAGCCAAGTGGCCGACTACGAGCAGTACTTC.

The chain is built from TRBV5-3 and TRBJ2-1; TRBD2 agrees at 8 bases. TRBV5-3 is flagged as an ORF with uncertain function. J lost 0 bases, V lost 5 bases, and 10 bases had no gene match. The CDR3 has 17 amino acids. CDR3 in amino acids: CARSWRRGGFSYNEQFF. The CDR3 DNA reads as TGTGCCAGAAGTTGGAGACGGGGGGGCTTCTCCTACAATGAGCAGTTCTTC.

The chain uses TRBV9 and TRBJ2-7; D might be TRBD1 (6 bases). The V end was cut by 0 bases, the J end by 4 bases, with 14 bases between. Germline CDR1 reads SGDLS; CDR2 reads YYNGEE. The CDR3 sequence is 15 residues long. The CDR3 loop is CASSVGPGDLYEQYF. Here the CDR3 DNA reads TGTGCCAGCAGCGTAGGCCCAGGGGATCTATACGAGCAGTACTTC.

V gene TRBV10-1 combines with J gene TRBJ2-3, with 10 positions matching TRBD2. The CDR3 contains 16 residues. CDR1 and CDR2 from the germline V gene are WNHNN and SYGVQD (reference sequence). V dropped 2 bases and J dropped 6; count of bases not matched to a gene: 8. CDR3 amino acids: CASSERLAGAGDTQYF. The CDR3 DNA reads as TGCGCCAGCAGTGAGAGGCTAGCGGGAGCGGGGGATACGCAGTATTTT.

The CDR3, as DNA: TGTGCCAGCAGCTTAGGAGGTGGGCAGTACTTC. Its translation is CASSLGGGQYF. The chain recombines TRBV11-2 with TRBJ2-7; D gene unclear. The CDR3 extends over 11 amino acids. CDR1 and CDR2 from the germline V gene are SGHAT and FQNNGV. Trimming took off 1 base at V and 9 bases at J, with 7 bases between the two ends.

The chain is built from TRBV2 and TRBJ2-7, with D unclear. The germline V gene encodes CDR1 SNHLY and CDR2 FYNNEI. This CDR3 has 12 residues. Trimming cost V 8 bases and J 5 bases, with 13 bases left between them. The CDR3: CASSSRLNEQYF. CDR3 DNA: TGTGCCAGCTCATCGAGGTTAAACGAGCAGTACTTC. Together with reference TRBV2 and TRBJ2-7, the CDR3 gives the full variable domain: EPEVTQTPSHQVTQMGQEVILRCVPISNHLYFYWYRQILGQKVEFLVSFYNNEISEKSEIFDDQFSVERPDGSNFTLKIRSTKLEDSAMYFCASSSRLNEQYFGPGTRLTVT.

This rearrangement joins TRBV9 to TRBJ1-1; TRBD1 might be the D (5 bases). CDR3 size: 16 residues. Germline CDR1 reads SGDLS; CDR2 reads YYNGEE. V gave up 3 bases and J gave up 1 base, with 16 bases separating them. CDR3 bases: TGTGCCAGCAGCGAGTGGGGCTCAGGCGCGAACACTGAAGCTTTCTTT. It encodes CASSEWGSGANTEAFF.

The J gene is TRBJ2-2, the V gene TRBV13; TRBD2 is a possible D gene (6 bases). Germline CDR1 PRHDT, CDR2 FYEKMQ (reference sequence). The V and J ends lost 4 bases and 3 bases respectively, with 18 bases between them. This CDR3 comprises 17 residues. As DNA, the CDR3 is TGTGCCAGCAGCTCAACGGTTGGGGGGACCTACACCGGGGAGCTGTTTTTT. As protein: CASSSTVGGTYTGELFF.